The 18 T cell receptor beta chains in this list originate from one sample, sequenced in a study. MiXCR, applied by TCRdb to the 5' RACE reads, yields one record per CDR3 protein. The sample records about 57,000 distinct CDR3 sequences, about 28% being singletons. Sequenced: tumor-infiltrating memory CD4+ T cells sorted from the breast tumor. Subset meaning: memory CD4+ T cells, CD4+CD45RO+CD25-. All receptors come from a female donor with breast cancer.

This chain connects TRBV7-3 to TRBJ2-3; D gene ambiguous. Germline V gene sequence: CDR1 SGHTA, CDR2 FQGTGA. The CDR3 is 14 amino acids. V lost 5 bases, J lost 2 bases, and 11 bases lay in between. The CDR3 nucleotides are TGTGCCAGCAGCCCCTCGACCCCCACAGATACGCAGTATTTT. Translation: CASSPSTPTDTQYF.

This clonotype was counted at least ten times. The rearrangement uses TRBV5-1 and TRBJ2-7, with 9 nucleotides matching TRBD1. This CDR3 comprises 17 residues. J gave up 4 bases and V 2 bases, and 13 bases lay outside the gene matches. CDR1 and CDR2 (germline): SGHRS, YFSETQ. CDR3 DNA: TGCGCCAGCAGCTTCTCAGCCCTGGGACAGGGATTATACGAGCAGTACTTC. Its protein is CASSFSALGQGLYEQYF.

This clonotype showed up just a few times. The rearrangement links TRBV20-1 to TRBJ2-1; D is undetermined. This CDR3 is built from 15 residues. Trimming shortened V by 0 bases and J by 10 bases, and 19 bases separated the two germline ends. Germline values: CDR1 DFQATT, CDR2 SNEGSKA (reference sequence). This CDR3 reads CSARDGSASGNEQFF. CDR3 sequence (DNA): TGCAGTGCTAGAGACGGGTCGGCGAGTGGTAACGAGCAGTTCTTC.

In its sample, this clonotype ranks as medium-sized. The rearrangement links TRBV6-1 to TRBJ2-4; D gene ambiguous. Germline CDR1 and CDR2: MNHNS and SASEGT. V was cut by 2 bases and J by 10 bases, with 6 bases left in between. There are 11 residues in the CDR3. As DNA, the CDR3 is TGTGCCAGCAGTGAAAAGACTATTCAGTACTTC. This encodes CASSEKTIQYF.

Only a few counts were recorded for this clonotype. This rearrangement joins TRBV7-2 to TRBJ2-1; D is uncertain. CDR1 is SGHTA, CDR2 FQGNSA, per germline. Trimming took 1 base from V and 9 from J, leaving 7 bases between them. The CDR3 has 12 amino acids. The CDR3 nucleotides read TGTGCCAGCAGCTTAGTGGTGGCTGAGCAGTTCTTC. Amino acid sequence: CASSLVVAEQFF.

V and J are TRBV7-9 and TRBJ1-2; D not certain. This CDR3 spans 13 amino acids. Deletions cut 6 bases from V and 5 bases from J, with 13 bases between. CDR1 is SEHNR and CDR2 is FQNEAQ in the germline V gene (reference sequence). CDR3 in amino acids: CASSLTDSYGYTF. For the CDR3, the DNA is TGTGCCAGCAGTCTAACCGATTCATATGGCTACACCTTC.

This clonotype occurred a few times. The chain recombines TRBV20-1 with TRBJ2-5, with 12 nucleotides matching TRBD1. The CDR3 contains 13 residues. V lost 6 bases to trimming and J lost 4 bases; unmatched junction nucleotides: 3. Germline assignment: CDR1 DFQATT and CDR2 SNEGSKA (reference sequence). CDR3 region: CSARDRGRETQYF. For the CDR3, the DNA is TGCAGTGCACGGGACAGGGGGCGAGAGACCCAGTACTTC.

This clonotype has only a few counts. The chain is built from TRBV20-1 and TRBJ2-7, with 12 bases that match TRBD2. The CDR3 extends over 15 amino acids. Germline V gene sequence: CDR1 DFQATT, CDR2 SNEGSKA (reference sequence). The V gene end was trimmed by 0 bases and the J gene end by 7 bases; junction bases not matched to a gene: 7. The CDR3 reads CSARDGTSGRSEQYF. The CDR3 nucleotides are TGCAGTGCTAGAGATGGGACTAGCGGGCGGAGTGAGCAGTACTTC.

In its sample, this clonotype was seen a few times. The chain employs TRBV20-1 and TRBJ1-1; no clear D. The germline CDR1 and CDR2 sequences are DFQATT and SNEGSKA (reference sequence). CDR3 length equals 11 residues. V lost 6 bases and J lost 5, with 10 bases in between. CDR3 loop: CSALEWTEAFF. CDR3 DNA: TGCAGTGCCCTGGAGTGGACTGAAGCTTTCTTT.

This clonotype has more than one count but fewer than ten. V usage is TRBV5-1 and J usage is TRBJ2-1; a weak D match, TRBD1 (5 bases). CDR3 length equals 14 residues. Trimming removed 3 bases at V and 6 bases at J, with 13 bases between. Germline V gene lookup returns CDR1 SGHRS and CDR2 YFSETQ. For the CDR3, the DNA is TGCGCCAGCAGCTCCCAGTCAGGGCTCAATGAGCAGTTCTTC. Amino acids: CASSSQSGLNEQFF.

This clonotype appeared a few times. The rearrangement joins TRBV6-5 to TRBJ1-1; 8 nucleotides agree with TRBD1. The CDR3 length is 13 residues. After removal of 7 bases from V and 10 bases from J, the junction contained 11 bases not matched to a gene. CDR1 MNHEY and CDR2 SVGAGI come from the germline V gene. The CDR3 reads CASKRTGRFGAFF. In DNA, the CDR3 is TGTGCCAGCAAAAGGACAGGGCGGTTTGGAGCTTTCTTT.

The genes are TRBV7-9 and TRBJ2-5; possible D gene TRBD2, 5 bases. Germline V gene data show CDR1 as SEHNR and CDR2 as FQNEAQ (reference sequence). Deletions cut 5 bases from V and 9 bases from J, with 19 bases between. This CDR3 region has 14 residues. CDR3 coding DNA: TGTGCCAGCAGCCCTTGGACCCTGGAGGTGCCCCAGTACTTC. Encoded protein: CASSPWTLEVPQYF. The full variable domain, its missing parts supplied by reference TRBV7-9 and TRBJ2-5, is DTGVSQNPRHKITKRGQNVTFRCDPISEHNRLYWYRQTLGQGPEFLTYFQNEAQLEKSRLLSDRFSAERPKGSFSTLEIQRTEQGDSAMYLCASSPWTLEVPQYFGPGTRLLVL.

This clonotype was recorded a few times. V is TRBV6-2 or TRBV6-3 and J is TRBJ2-1; 13 bases fit TRBD2. This CDR3 comprises 15 residues. Germline-derived CDR1 and CDR2 are MNHEY and SVGEGT. The J segment lost 7 bases and the V segment lost 5 bases, leaving 5 bases of the junction unmatched. The CDR3 spells CASSDELAGGNEQFF. The CDR3 nucleotides read TGTGCCAGCAGTGATGAACTAGCGGGAGGGAATGAGCAGTTCTTC.

The gene calls are TRBV4-3 and TRBJ2-3; D possibly matches TRBD1 or TRBD2 (6 bases each). The V gene's germline CDR1 is LGHNA and CDR2 YSLEER. CDR3 length: 16 residues. Trimming left V 1 base short and J 1 base short, with 12 bases between. CDR3 sequence: CASSQGSGEGTDTQYF. The CDR3 DNA reads TGCGCCAGCAGCCAAGGCTCAGGGGAGGGCACAGATACGCAGTATTTT.

The sample holds many counts of this clonotype. The gene calls are TRBV5-1 and TRBJ1-1; unclear D gene. The CDR3 loop spans 14 amino acids. Germline loops: CDR1 SGHRS, CDR2 YFSETQ. V was cut by 4 bases and J by 1 base, with 11 bases left in between. This chain's CDR3 is CASSPGPQNTEAFF. CDR3 coding DNA: TGCGCCAGCAGCCCCGGACCGCAGAACACTGAAGCTTTCTTT.

V gene TRBV20-1 combines with J gene TRBJ1-1; 7 bases line up with TRBD1. Germline lookup yields CDR1 DFQATT and CDR2 SNEGSKA (reference sequence). The CDR3 length is 12 residues. V shed 6 bases and J 11 bases; nucleotides not matched to a gene: 12. The CDR3 DNA reads as TGCAGTGCCAACCCGGACAGGATAACGGCTTTCTTT. It codes for CSANPDRITAFF.

The gene calls are TRBV5-1 and TRBJ2-5; TRBD1 might be the D (6 bases). The CDR3 covers 14 residues. Germline lookup yields CDR1 SGHRS and CDR2 YFSETQ. V lost 0 bases, J lost 5 bases, and 11 bases lay in between. CDR3 sequence (DNA): TGCGCCAGCAGCTTGGTTGGCAGGGGTGAGACCCAGTACTTC. As protein: CASSLVGRGETQYF. The whole variable domain, remainder taken from reference TRBV5-1 and TRBJ2-5, is KAGVTQTPRYLIKTRGQQVTLSCSPISGHRSVSWYQQTPGQGLQFLFEYFSETQRNKGNFPGRFSGRQFSNSRSEMNVSTLELGDSALYLCASSLVGRGETQYFGPGTRLLVL.

The chain combines TRBV7-3 with TRBJ2-2, with 7 positions matching TRBD2. The CDR3 has 14 residues. The ends lost 6 bases at V and 5 bases at J; junction bases unmatched: 6. Germline CDR1 is SGHTA and CDR2 is FQGTGA. CDR3 amino acids: CASRGDYSTGELFF. DNA for the CDR3: TGTGCCAGCAGGGGGGACTACTCAACCGGGGAGCTGTTTTTT.